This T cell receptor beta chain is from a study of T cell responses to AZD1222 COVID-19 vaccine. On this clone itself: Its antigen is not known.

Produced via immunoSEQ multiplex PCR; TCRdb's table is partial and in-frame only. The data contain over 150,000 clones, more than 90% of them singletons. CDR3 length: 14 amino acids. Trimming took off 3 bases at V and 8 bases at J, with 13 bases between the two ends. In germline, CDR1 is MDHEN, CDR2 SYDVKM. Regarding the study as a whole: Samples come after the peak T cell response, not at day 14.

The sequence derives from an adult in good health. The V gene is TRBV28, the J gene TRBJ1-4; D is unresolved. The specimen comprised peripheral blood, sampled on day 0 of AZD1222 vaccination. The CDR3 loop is CASSLLGSWEKLFF. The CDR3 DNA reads TGTGCCAGCAGTTTGCTGGGGTCTTGGGAAAAACTGTTTTTT.